This TCR beta chain emerged from a study of cytomegalovirus exposure and HLA in healthy donors. TCRdb's table, derived via immunoSEQ multiplex PCR, lists solely in-frame clones and lacks some. The sample has 80,000 to 100,000 clones; approximately 88% are singletons. The CDR3 is 12 amino acids. Germline assignment: CDR1 MGHRA and CDR2 YSYEKL. V lost 1 base and J 8 bases, leaving 8 bases between the germline ends. V and J are TRBV4-1 and TRBJ2-5; no reliable D call. This clonotype was obtained from a woman aged 25 to 39 in good health and CMV-seronegative. Sequencing input: PBMCs. CDR3 in amino acids: CASSQVRGTQYF. The DNA for the CDR3 is TGCGCCAGCAGCCAAGTTCGAGGTACCCAGTACTTC.